This T cell receptor (beta chain) was captured in a study of blood T cell repertoires in COVID-19. Study-level information: The United States, Italy and Spain supplied acute and convalescent COVID-19 samples. Nucleic acid was either cDNA or gDNA, and it came from T cells, B-cell-depleted T cells, or PBMCs.

Here immunoSEQ multiplex PCR was the method, and the copy in TCRdb shows in-frame clones only, minus some. The sample yields over 40,000 clones, about 84% seen once. This clonotype was sampled from a human donor in a cohort sampled during active COVID-19. The specimen was peripheral blood.

In DNA form, the CDR3 reads TGTGCCAGCAGCACAGGGTTTGCAAACACCGGGGAGCTGTTTTTT. This codes for CASSTGFANTGELFF. The chain combines TRBV2 with TRBJ2-2, with a weak D call TRBD1 (6 bases). The CDR3 loop spans 15 amino acids. CDR1 is SNHLY, CDR2 FYNNEI, per germline. Trimming cost V 6 bases and J 2 bases, with 13 bases left between them.